This TCR beta chain was captured by sequencing in a study of cytomegalovirus exposure and HLA in healthy donors. Points on this clone: Its antigen remains unidentified.

The PCR made use of 60 Vbeta and 13 Jbeta primers. Authors' analysis steps: The authors later counted about 80 million unique TCR beta chains, some 9.9 million of them shared. The protocol was immunoSEQ multiplex PCR, while the TCRdb copy is restricted to in-frame clones and leaves out a portion. For V, J and clone size, that table is used; D and trimming come from the DNA. There are approximately 170,000 clones in the sample; around 79% occur only once, and about 7.9% lies in the top ten. V lost 5 bases and J 6 bases, leaving 14 bases between the germline ends. The CDR3 has 14 amino acids. Germline V CDR1 and CDR2: SGHAT, FQNNGV. Notes on the study in general: Researchers reported that a few CMV-associated chains were confirmed in vitro as CMV antigen-specific. A later analysis, which compared TCR beta chains of equal frequency, found the HLA-associated ones more clonally expanded.

This chain uses TRBV11-2 with TRBJ2-1; D may be TRBD1 (6 bases). What was sequenced was PBMCs. The sequence was collected from a male donor in good health and CMV-seropositive. In nucleotides, the CDR3 is TGTGCCAGCAGCCCCTTGACAGGATTCAATGAGCAGTTCTTC. Protein: CASSPLTGFNEQFF.